This T cell receptor (beta chain) was recorded in a study of CD8+CD57+ T cells in acquired aplastic anemia. On the study more broadly: The average for DNA from sorted CD4+ and CD8+ cells was roughly 3 ug. Sequencing produced an average of around 10 million reads per healthy donor for CD4+ cells.

The study's findings and limits: Simpson's diversity of CD8+ cells was not significantly different in patients compared with controls. Shared by patients and controls, 25 to 30 CD8+ CDR3s were abundant in patients.

Using genomic DNA as the template, TCR beta VDJ and CDR3 profiling was carried out. MiXCR, applied by TCRdb to the reads, yields one record per CDR3 protein. This table has about 48,000 distinct CDR3 sequences, roughly 69% appearing once. With regard to this clonotype: Its specificity is not known.

The germline CDR1 and CDR2 sequences are LNHDA and SQIVND (reference sequence). This CDR3 comprises 13 residues. Trimming left V 4 bases short and J 2 bases short, with 9 bases between. The rearrangement links TRBV19 to TRBJ2-7; D is perhaps TRBD1 or TRBD2 (6 bases each). The TCR sequence derives from a human donor in good health, serving as a control. Sequenced material: sorted CD4+, CD8+, or CD8+CD57+ T cells (not recorded which) from PBMCs. The CDR3 nucleotides are TGTGCCAGTAGTAGTGGGGGGCCCTACGAGCAGTACTTC. The encoded protein is CASSSGGPYEQYF.